This TCR beta chain was identified in a study of PD-1 blockade in classical Hodgkin lymphoma. This CDR3 contains 14 residues. Germline trimming cut 6 bases from V and 3 bases from J; bases unmatched to any gene: 4. Per germline, CDR1 MNHEY and CDR2 SMNVEV (reference sequence). Each patient's relapse followed autologous stem cell transplantation, and brentuximab vedotin exposure varied. TCRdb's table, derived via immunoSEQ multiplex PCR, lists solely in-frame clones and lacks some. The table lists roughly 60,000 clones, roughly 91% of them singletons, with around 5% in the top ten. The gene calls are TRBV27 and TRBJ2-7; 11 nucleotides agree with TRBD1. This TCR came from a human donor with classical Hodgkin lymphoma. Sample: peripheral blood mononuclear cells (PBMCs), taken before the second cycle of nivolumab. CDR3 in amino acids: CASRRTGGGYEQYF. CDR3 DNA: TGTGCCAGCAGAAGGACAGGGGGCGGCTACGAGCAGTACTTC.